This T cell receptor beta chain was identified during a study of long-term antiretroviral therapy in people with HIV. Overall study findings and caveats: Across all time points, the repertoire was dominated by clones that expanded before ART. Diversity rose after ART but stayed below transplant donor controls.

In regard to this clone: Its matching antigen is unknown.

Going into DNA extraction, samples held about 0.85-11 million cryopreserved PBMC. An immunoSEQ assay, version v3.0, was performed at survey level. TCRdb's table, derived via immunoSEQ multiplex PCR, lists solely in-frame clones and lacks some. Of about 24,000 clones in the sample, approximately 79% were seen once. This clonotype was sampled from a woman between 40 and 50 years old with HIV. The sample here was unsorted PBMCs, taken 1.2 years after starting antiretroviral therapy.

This CDR3 is CASSFRRGSTDTQYF. DNA for the CDR3: TGTGCCAGCAGCTTTAGACGGGGTAGCACAGATACGCAGTATTTT. The J gene is TRBJ2-3, the V gene TRBV7-9, with a tentative D call TRBD2 (5 bases). This CDR3 contains 15 residues. Trimming pared 3 bases from V and 0 bases from J, leaving 10 bases between. Looked up from germline, CDR1 is SEHNR and CDR2 is FQNEAQ (reference sequence).